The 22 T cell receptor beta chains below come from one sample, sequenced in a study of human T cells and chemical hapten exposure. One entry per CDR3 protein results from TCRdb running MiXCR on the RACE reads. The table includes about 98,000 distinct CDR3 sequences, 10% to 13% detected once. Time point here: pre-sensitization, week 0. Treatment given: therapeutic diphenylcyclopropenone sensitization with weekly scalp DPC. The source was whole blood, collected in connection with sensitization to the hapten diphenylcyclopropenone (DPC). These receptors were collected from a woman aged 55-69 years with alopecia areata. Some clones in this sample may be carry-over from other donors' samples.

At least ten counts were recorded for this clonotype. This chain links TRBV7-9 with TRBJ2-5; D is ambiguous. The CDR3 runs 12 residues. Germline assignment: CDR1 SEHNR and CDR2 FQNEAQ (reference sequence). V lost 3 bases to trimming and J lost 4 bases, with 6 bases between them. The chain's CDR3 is CASSFTVETQYF. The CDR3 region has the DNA TGTGCCAGCAGCTTTACCGTAGAGACCCAGTACTTC. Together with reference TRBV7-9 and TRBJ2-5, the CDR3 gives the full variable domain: DTGVSQNPRHKITKRGQNVTFRCDPISEHNRLYWYRQTLGQGPEFLTYFQNEAQLEKSRLLSDRFSAERPKGSFSTLEIQRTEQGDSAMYLCASSFTVETQYFGPGTRLLVL.

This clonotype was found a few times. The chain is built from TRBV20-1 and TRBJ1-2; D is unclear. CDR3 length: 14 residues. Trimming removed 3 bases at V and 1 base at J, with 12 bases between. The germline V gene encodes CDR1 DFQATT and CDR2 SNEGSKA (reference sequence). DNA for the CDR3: TGCAGTGCTAGGGAGGGTAGTTTTAACTATGGCTACACCTTC. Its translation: CSAREGSFNYGYTF.

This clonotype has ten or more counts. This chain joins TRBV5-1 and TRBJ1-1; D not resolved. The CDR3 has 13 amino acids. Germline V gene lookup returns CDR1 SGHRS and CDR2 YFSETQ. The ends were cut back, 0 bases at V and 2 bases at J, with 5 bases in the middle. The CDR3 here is CASSLVVNTEAFF. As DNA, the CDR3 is TGCGCCAGCAGCTTGGTGGTTAACACTGAAGCTTTCTTT.

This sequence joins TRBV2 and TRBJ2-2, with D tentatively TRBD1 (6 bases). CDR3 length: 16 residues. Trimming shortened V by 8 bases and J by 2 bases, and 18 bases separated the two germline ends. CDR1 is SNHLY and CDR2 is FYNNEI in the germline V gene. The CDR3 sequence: CASVWNPGHNTGELFF. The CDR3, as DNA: TGTGCCAGCGTGTGGAACCCGGGACATAACACCGGGGAGCTGTTTTTT.

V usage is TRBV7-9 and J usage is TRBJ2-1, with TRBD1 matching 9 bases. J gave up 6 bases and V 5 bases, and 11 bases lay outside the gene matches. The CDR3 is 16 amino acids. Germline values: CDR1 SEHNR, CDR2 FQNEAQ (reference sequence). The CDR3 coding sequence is TGTGCCAGCAGCCCAACAACAGGGGGCGCGAGCAATGAGCAGTTCTTC. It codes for CASSPTTGGASNEQFF.

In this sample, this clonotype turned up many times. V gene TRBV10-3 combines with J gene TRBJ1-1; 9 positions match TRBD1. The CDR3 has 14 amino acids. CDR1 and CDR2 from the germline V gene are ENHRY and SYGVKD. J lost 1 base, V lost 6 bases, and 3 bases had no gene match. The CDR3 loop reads CAIRPGQGNTEAFF. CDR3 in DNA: TGTGCCATCAGGCCGGGACAGGGGAACACTGAAGCTTTCTTT.

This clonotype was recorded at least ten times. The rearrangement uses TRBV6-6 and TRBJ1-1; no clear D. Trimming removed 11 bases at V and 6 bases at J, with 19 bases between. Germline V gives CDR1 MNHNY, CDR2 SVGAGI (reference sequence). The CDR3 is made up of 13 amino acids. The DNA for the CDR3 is TGTGCCGGCGCGGAGCTCCTTAGCGCTGAAGCTTTCTTT. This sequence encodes CAGAELLSAEAFF.

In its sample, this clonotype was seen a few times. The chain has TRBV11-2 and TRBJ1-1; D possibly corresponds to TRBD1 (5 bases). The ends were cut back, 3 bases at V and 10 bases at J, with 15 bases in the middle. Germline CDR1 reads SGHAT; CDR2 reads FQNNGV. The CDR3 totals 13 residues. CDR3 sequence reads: CASSLVWQGTAFF. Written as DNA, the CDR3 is TGTGCCAGCAGCTTGGTATGGCAGGGTACAGCTTTCTTT.

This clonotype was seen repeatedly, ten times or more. The CDR3 loop reads CASASGDPNEQFF. The CDR3 DNA is TGTGCCAGCGCTAGCGGGGACCCGAATGAGCAGTTCTTC. The chain joins TRBV7-9 to TRBJ2-1; 9 bases agree with TRBD2. Germline values: CDR1 SEHNR, CDR2 FQNEAQ (reference sequence). The V and J ends lost 8 bases and 7 bases, in that order; junction bases with no gene match: 6. There are 13 residues in the CDR3.

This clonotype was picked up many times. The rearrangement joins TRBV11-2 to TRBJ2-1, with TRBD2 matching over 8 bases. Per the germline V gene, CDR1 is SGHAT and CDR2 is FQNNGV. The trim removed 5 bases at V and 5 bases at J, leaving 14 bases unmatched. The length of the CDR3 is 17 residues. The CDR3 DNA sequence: TGTGCCAGCAGCGCGCGACGAGACATACTAGCGGACAATGAGCAGTTCTTC. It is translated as CASSARRDILADNEQFF.

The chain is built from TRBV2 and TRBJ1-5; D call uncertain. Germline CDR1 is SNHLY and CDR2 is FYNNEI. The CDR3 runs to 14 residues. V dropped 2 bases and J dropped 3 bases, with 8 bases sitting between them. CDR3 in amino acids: CASSESGPNQPQHF. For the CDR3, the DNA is TGTGCCAGCAGTGAATCAGGTCCCAATCAGCCCCAGCATTTT.

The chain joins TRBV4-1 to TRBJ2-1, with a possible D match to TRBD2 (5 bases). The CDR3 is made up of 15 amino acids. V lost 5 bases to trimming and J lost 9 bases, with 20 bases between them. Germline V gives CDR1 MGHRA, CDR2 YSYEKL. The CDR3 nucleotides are TGCGCCAGCAGCTCTCCGGGAACAGCGACATCTGAGCAGTTCTTC. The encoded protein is CASSSPGTATSEQFF.

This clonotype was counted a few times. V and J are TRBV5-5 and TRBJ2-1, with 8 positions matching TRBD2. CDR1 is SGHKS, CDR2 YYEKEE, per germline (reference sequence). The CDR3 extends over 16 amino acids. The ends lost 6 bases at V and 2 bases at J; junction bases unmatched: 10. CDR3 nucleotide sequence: TGTGCCAGCATCCCAGTAGCGGGAATTACCTACAATGAGCAGTTCTTC. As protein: CASIPVAGITYNEQFF. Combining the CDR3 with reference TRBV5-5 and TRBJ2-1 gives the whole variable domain DAGVTQSPTHLIKTRGQQVTLRCSPISGHKSVSWYQQVLGQGPQFIFQYYEKEERGRGNFPDRFSARQFPNYSSELNVNALLLGDSALYLCASIPVAGITYNEQFFGPGTRLTVL.

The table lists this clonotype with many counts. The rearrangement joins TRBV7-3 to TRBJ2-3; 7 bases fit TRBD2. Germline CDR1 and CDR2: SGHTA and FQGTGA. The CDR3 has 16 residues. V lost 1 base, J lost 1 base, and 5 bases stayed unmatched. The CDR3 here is CASSLRAGVGTDTQYF. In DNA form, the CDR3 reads TGTGCCAGCAGCTTAAGGGCGGGGGTTGGCACAGATACGCAGTATTTT.

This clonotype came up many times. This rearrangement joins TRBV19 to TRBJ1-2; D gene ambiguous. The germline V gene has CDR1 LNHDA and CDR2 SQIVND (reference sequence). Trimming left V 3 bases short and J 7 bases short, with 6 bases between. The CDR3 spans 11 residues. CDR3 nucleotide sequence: TGTGCCAGTAGTATTGGGGTTGGCTACACCTTC. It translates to CASSIGVGYTF.

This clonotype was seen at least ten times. The CDR3 sequence is CASSPAGGPTNYGYTF. The CDR3, as DNA: TGTGCCAGCAGCCCCGCAGGGGGGCCCACTAACTATGGCTACACCTTC. V gene TRBV7-3 combines with J gene TRBJ1-2, with 7 nucleotides matching TRBD1. The CDR3 contains 16 residues. The J segment lost 0 bases and the V segment lost 5 bases, leaving 9 bases of the junction unmatched. CDR1 is SGHTA, CDR2 FQGTGA, per germline.

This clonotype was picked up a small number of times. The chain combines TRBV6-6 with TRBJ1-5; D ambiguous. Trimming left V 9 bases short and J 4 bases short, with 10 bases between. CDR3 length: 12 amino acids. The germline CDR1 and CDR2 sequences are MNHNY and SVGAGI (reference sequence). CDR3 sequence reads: CASRTRNQPQHF. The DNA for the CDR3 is TGTGCCAGTCGGACGCGTAATCAGCCCCAGCATTTT.

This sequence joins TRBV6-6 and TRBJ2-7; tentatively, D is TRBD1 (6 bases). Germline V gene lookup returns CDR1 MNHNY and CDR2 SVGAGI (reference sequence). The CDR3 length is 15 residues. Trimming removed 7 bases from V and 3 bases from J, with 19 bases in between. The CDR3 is CASTFLPGANYEQYF. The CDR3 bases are TGTGCCAGCACTTTTTTACCAGGGGCGAACTACGAGCAGTACTTC.

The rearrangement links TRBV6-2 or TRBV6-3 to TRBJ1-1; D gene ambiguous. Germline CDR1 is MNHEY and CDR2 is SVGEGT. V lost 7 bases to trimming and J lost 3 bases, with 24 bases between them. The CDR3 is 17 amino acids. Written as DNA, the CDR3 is TGTGCCAGCACCTACCGGCTGGGCGTTCAATCGGACACTGAAGCTTTCTTT. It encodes CASTYRLGVQSDTEAFF.

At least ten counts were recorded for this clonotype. This chain's CDR3 is CASRGTNTGELFF. The CDR3 DNA reads TGTGCCAGCAGAGGGACGAACACCGGGGAGCTGTTTTTT. This chain joins TRBV7-9 and TRBJ2-2, with D uncertain. V dropped 6 bases and J dropped 0 bases, with 5 bases sitting between them. The CDR3 has 13 residues. The germline gives CDR1 SEHNR, CDR2 FQNEAQ (reference sequence).

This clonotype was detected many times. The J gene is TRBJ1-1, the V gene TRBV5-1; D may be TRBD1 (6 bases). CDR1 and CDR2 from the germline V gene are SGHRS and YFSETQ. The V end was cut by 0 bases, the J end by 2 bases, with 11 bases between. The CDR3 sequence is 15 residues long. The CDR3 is CASSLAGGGNTEAFF. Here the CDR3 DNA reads TGCGCCAGCAGCTTGGCCGGGGGCGGAAACACTGAAGCTTTCTTT.

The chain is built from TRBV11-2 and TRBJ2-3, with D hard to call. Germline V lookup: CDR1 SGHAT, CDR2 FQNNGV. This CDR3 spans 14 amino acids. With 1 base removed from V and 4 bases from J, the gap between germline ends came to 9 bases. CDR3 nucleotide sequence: TGTGCCAGCAGCTTAGGTCGTGGGGCAGATACGCAGTATTTT. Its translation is CASSLGRGADTQYF.